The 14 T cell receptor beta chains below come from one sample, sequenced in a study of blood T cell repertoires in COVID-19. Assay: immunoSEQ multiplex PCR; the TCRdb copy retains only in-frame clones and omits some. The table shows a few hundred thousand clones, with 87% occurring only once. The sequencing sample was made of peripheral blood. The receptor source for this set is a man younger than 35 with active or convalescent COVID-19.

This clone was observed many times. For the CDR3, the DNA is TGTGCCAGCAGTGAAACTAGCGGGGGGGCAGATGAGCAGTTCTTC. It specifies CASSETSGGADEQFF. The chain uses TRBV6-1 and TRBJ2-1, with TRBD2 matching over 13 bases. Germline trimming cut 2 bases from V and 8 bases from J; bases unmatched to any gene: 3. CDR1 is MNHNS and CDR2 is SASEGT in the germline V gene. This CDR3 contains 15 residues.

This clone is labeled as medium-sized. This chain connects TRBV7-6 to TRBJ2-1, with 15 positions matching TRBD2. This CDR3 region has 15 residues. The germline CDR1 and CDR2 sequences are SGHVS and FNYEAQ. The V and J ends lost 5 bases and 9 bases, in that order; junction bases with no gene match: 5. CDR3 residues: CASSRRGLAGGEQFF. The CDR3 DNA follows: TGTGCCAGCAGCCGACGGGGACTAGCGGGAGGTGAGCAGTTCTTC.

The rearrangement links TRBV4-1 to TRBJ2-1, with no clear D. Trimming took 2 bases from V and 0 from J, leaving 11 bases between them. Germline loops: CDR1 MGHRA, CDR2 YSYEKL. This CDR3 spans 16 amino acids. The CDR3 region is CASSQRRSSSYNEQFF. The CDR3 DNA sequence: TGCGCCAGCAGCCAACGTCGGTCGAGCTCCTACAATGAGCAGTTCTTC.

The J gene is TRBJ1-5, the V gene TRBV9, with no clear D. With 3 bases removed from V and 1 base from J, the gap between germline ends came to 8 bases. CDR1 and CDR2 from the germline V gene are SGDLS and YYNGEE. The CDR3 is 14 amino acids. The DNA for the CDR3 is TGTGCCAGCAGCGAGCACGGGAGCAATCAGCCCCAGCATTTT. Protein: CASSEHGSNQPQHF.

The chain's CDR3 is CASSQAGTIFSDTQYF. In DNA, the CDR3 is TGTGCCAGCAGCCAAGCCGGGACTATCTTTTCAGATACGCAGTATTTT. This chain connects TRBV3-1 (or the pseudogene TRBV3-2) to TRBJ2-3; 7 bases line up with TRBD2. This CDR3 is built from 16 residues. Unmatched junction bases numbered 8, after V lost 1 base and J lost 4 bases. Germline V CDR1 and CDR2: LGHDT, YNNKEL (reference sequence).

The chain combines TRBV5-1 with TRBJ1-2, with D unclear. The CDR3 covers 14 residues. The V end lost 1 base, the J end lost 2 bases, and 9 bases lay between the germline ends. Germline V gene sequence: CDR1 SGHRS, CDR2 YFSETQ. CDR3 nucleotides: TGCGCCAGCAGCTTGACTCGGGGAAACTATGGCTACACCTTC. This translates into CASSLTRGNYGYTF. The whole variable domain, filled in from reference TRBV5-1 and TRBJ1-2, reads KAGVTQTPRYLIKTRGQQVTLSCSPISGHRSVSWYQQTPGQGLQFLFEYFSETQRNKGNFPGRFSGRQFSNSRSEMNVSTLELGDSALYLCASSLTRGNYGYTFGSGTRLTVV.

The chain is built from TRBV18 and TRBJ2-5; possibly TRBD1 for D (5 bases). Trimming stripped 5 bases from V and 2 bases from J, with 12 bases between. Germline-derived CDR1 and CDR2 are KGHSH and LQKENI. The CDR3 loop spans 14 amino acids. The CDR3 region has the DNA TGTGCCAGCTCAAGGGGTTTTGCACAAGAGACCCAGTACTTC. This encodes CASSRGFAQETQYF.

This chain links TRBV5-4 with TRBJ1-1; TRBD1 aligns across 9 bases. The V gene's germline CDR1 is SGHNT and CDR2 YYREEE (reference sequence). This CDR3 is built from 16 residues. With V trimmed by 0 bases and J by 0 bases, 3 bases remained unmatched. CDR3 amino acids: CASSLEGQGVNTEAFF. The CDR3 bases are TGTGCCAGCAGCTTGGAGGGACAGGGTGTGAACACTGAAGCTTTCTTT.

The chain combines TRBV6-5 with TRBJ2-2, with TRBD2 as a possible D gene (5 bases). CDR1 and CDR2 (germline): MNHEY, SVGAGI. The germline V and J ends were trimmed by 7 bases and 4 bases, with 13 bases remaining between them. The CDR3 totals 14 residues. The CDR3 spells CASTTDRGTGELFF. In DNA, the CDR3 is TGTGCCAGCACCACAGATCGGGGCACCGGGGAGCTGTTTTTT.

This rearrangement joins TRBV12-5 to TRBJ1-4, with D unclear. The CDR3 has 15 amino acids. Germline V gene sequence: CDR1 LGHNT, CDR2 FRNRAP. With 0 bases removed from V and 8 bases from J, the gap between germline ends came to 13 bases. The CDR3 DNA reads TGTGCTAGTGGTTTGGTACGAGGGAAAAAGGAAAAACTGTTTTTT. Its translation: CASGLVRGKKEKLFF.

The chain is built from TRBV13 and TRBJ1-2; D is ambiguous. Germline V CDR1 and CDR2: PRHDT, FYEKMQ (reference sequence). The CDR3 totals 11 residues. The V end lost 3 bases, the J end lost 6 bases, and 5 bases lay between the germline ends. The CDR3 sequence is CASSFGDGYTF. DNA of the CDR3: TGTGCCAGCAGCTTCGGGGATGGCTACACCTTC.

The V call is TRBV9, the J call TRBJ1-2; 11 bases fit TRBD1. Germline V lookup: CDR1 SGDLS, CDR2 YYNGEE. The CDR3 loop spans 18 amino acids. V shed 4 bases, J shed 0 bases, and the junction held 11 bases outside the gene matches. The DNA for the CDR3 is TGTGCCAGCAGCCAACACCGGGACAGGGGGGCAGCTAACTATGGCTACACCTTC. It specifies CASSQHRDRGAANYGYTF.

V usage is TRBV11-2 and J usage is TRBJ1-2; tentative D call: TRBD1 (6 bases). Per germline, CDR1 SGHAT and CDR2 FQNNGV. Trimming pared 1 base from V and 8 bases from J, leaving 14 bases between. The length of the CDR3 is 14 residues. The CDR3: CASSLGGPSGGYTF. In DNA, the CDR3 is TGTGCCAGCAGCTTAGGGGGGCCATCCGGAGGCTACACCTTC.

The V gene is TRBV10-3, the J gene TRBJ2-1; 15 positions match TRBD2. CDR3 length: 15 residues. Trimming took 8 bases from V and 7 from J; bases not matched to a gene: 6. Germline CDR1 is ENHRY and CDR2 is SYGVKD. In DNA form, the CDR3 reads TGTGCCATCGGACTAGCGGGAGGGCCGAAAAATGAGCAGTTCTTC. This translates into CAIGLAGGPKNEQFF.